The rows below give T cell receptor beta chains drawn from one sample of a study of T cells in Graves' hyperthyroidism and ophthalmopathy. Each CDR3 protein gets one entry after TCRdb re-called the multiplex PCR reads with MiXCR. Of a few hundred thousand distinct CDR3 sequences in the sample, roughly 18% were seen once. Sequencing was done on a sample of blood. The receptors here all came from a man between 18 and 35 years old with Graves' ophthalmopathy. The CDR3 runs from the conserved cysteine through the conserved F or W. A D gene is named only where the DNA matches it firmly. Size is stated for part of the rows, as once, few or many counts, or as a class when the clone is expanded.

J | V | size | D | CDR3 | DNA
TRBJ1-1 | TRBV12-3/TRBV12-4 | - | - | CASSLGTETEAFF | TGTGCCAGCAGTTTAGGCACAGAGACTGAAGCTTTCTTT
TRBJ2-3 | TRBV7-9 | - | - | CASSPGTYASTDTQYF | TGTGCCAGCAGCCCCGGGACTTACGCTAGCACAGATACGCAGTATTTT
TRBJ1-2 | TRBV2 | many | - | CASSDETAGIFYTF | TGTGCCAGCAGTGACGAGACGGCGGGTATCTTCTACACCTTC
TRBJ2-1 | TRBV5-1 | many | - | CASSWAGTSYNEQFF | TGCGCCAGCAGCTGGGCCGGGACTTCATACAATGAGCAGTTCTTC
TRBJ1-1 | TRBV3-1 | many | - | CASSLGLGITEAFF | TGTGCCAGCAGCCTAGGATTAGGGATCACTGAAGCTTTCTTT
TRBJ1-3 | TRBV5-1 | few | - | CASSPTLISGNTIYF | TGCGCCAGCAGCCCTACCCTAATCTCTGGAAACACCATATATTTT
TRBJ2-1 | TRBV5-6 | - | TRBD2 | CASSLTGTSGDYNEQFF | TGTGCCAGCAGCTTGACCGGGACTAGCGGGGATTATAATGAGCAGTTCTTC
TRBJ2-1 | TRBV5-1 | few | TRBD2 | CASSPGPSGSNEQFF | TGCGCCAGCAGCCCTGGGCCTAGCGGAAGCAATGAGCAGTTCTTC
TRBJ2-1 | TRBV28 | - | TRBD2 | CASSLTGLAGDNEQFF | TGTGCCAGCAGCTTGACTGGACTAGCGGGGGACAATGAGCAGTTCTTC
TRBJ2-3 | TRBV7-3 | many | TRBD1 | CASSFGQGYTDTQYF | TGTGCCAGCAGCTTTGGACAGGGGTACACAGATACGCAGTATTTT
TRBJ1-2 | TRBV12-3/TRBV12-4 | many | TRBD1 | CASSGTGNYGYTF | TGTGCCAGCAGTGGGACAGGGAATTATGGCTACACCTTC
TRBJ1-1 | TRBV5-1 | many | - | CASSLGAGENTEAFF | TGCGCCAGCAGCTTGGGAGCCGGCGAGAACACTGAAGCTTTCTTT
TRBJ1-1 | TRBV7-9 | once | TRBD1 | CASSHQRDRGLEAFF | TGTGCCAGCAGCCACCAGCGGGACAGGGGGCTTGAAGCTTTCTTT
TRBJ2-1 | TRBV9 | - | TRBD2 | CASSVSGDAGDREQFF | TGTGCCAGCAGCGTATCTGGGGACGCGGGGGATCGCGAGCAGTTCTTC
TRBJ2-3 | TRBV28 | many | TRBD2 | CASSPGTSGVNTDTQYF | TGTGCCAGCAGTCCGGGGACTAGCGGGGTGAACACAGATACGCAGTATTTT
TRBJ2-2 | TRBV19 | - | - | CASSTTDTPAGELFF | TGTGCCAGTAGTACTACGGACACCCCAGCGGGGGAGCTGTTTTTT
TRBJ1-1 | TRBV14 | - | - | CASSQALTSPGNAEAFF | TGTGCCAGCAGCCAAGCCCTAACATCCCCAGGGAACGCTGAAGCTTTCTTT
TRBJ2-7 | TRBV10-3 | few | TRBD1 | CAISESGTGSYEQYF | TGTGCCATCAGTGAGAGTGGGACAGGCTCCTACGAGCAGTACTTC
TRBJ1-5 | TRBV24-1 | few | - | CATSDPQTGPNQPQHF | TGTGCCACCAGTGATCCCCAAACAGGGCCCAATCAGCCCCAGCATTTT
TRBJ2-7 | TRBV7-9 | - | TRBD2 | CASSRDSSGGYGEQYF | TGTGCCAGCAGTCGGGACTCTAGCGGGGGGTACGGCGAGCAGTACTTC
TRBJ1-2 | TRBV15 | few | TRBD1 | CATSRDRDSYGYTF | TGTGCCACCAGCAGAGACCGGGACAGTTATGGCTACACCTTC
TRBJ1-3 | TRBV14 | few | - | CASSLLLAGAAGNTIYF | TGTGCCAGCAGCCTACTTTTGGCAGGGGCGGCAGGAAACACCATATATTTT
TRBJ2-7 | TRBV7-2 | many | - | CASSLAITERYEQYF | TGTGCCAGCAGCTTAGCGATCACCGAACGTTACGAGCAGTACTTC
TRBJ2-1 | TRBV27 | many | TRBD2 | CASGLAGGPGEQFF | TGTGCCAGCGGCTTAGCGGGGGGGCCTGGTGAGCAGTTCTTC
TRBJ1-4 | TRBV5-1 | few | - | CASLPGDGGNEKLFF | TGCGCCAGCCTTCCTGGGGACGGAGGAAATGAAAAACTGTTTTTT
TRBJ2-7 | TRBV5-1 | many | TRBD2 | CASSGGEAARTYEQYF | TGCGCCAGCAGCGGGGGGGAGGCAGCGAGAACCTACGAGCAGTACTTC
TRBJ2-3 | TRBV20-1 | many | - | CSARADTQYF | TGCAGTGCTAGAGCCGATACGCAGTATTTT
TRBJ2-1 | TRBV20-1 | many | TRBD2 | CSAAIAGAHNEQFF | TGCAGTGCAGCAATAGCGGGGGCCCACAATGAGCAGTTCTTC
TRBJ1-6 | TRBV28 | many | TRBD1 | CASNTQGADVSPLHF | TGTGCCAGCAACACCCAGGGGGCTGATGTTTCACCCCTCCACTTT
TRBJ2-1 | TRBV11-2 | - | TRBD1 | CASSLSPRTGFREQFF | TGTGCCAGCAGCTTATCCCCCCGGACAGGGTTTAGAGAGCAGTTCTTC
TRBJ2-5 | TRBV19 | many | - | CASSTNQRQRYHQETQYF | TGTGCCAGTAGTACTAACCAACGACAGCGATACCACCAAGAGACCCAGTACTTC
TRBJ1-1 | TRBV6-1 | many | - | CASSRLAGGTEAFF | TGTGCCAGCAGTCGCCTTGCGGGAGGCACTGAAGCTTTCTTT
TRBJ2-3 | TRBV29-1 | few | - | CSVESPPDYTDTQYF | TGCAGCGTTGAGTCCCCGCCAGACTACACAGATACGCAGTATTTT
TRBJ2-5 | TRBV27 | - | TRBD1 | CASSSRQGHETQYF | TGTGCCAGCAGTTCGAGACAGGGGCATGAGACCCAGTACTTC
TRBJ1-5 | TRBV30 | - | - | CAWSGGGTQPQHF | TGTGCCTGGAGTGGAGGCGGAACTCAGCCCCAGCATTTT
TRBJ1-2 | TRBV7-8 | many | - | CASIPTTRRAGYGYTF | TGTGCCAGCATCCCAACCACCCGCAGGGCAGGCTATGGCTACACCTTC
TRBJ1-2 | TRBV20-1 | many | - | CSARDRYGYTF | TGCAGTGCCAGGGACCGCTATGGCTACACCTTC
TRBJ1-2 | TRBV6-5 | few | TRBD1 | CASSYGDRDLGGYTF | TGTGCCAGCAGTTACGGGGACAGGGATCTCGGGGGCTACACCTTC
TRBJ2-3 | TRBV20-1 | many | - | CSARRLDDTQYF | TGCAGTGCTAGACGACTAGACGATACGCAGTATTTT
TRBJ2-5 | TRBV11-2 | many | - | CASSLGRGSDRQETQYF | TGTGCCAGCAGCTTAGGTAGAGGCTCGGATCGGCAAGAGACCCAGTACTTC
TRBJ2-1 | TRBV5-1 | many | - | CASSLRGGAVDEQFF | TGCGCCAGCAGCTTACGAGGGGGGGCCGTCGATGAGCAGTTCTTC
TRBJ2-3 | TRBV10-3 | many | TRBD2 | CAISAHSGGALADTQYF | TGTGCCATCAGTGCCCATAGCGGGGGGGCTCTCGCAGATACGCAGTATTTT
TRBJ2-2 | TRBV24-1 | - | - | CATGGPNTGELFF | TGTGCCACAGGGGGGCCGAACACCGGGGAGCTGTTTTTT
TRBJ2-7 | TRBV6-1 | many | - | CASTPDAFSYEQYF | TGTGCCAGCACCCCTGACGCCTTCTCCTACGAGCAGTACTTC
TRBJ2-7 | TRBV7-3 | many | - | CASSLGASPYEQYF | TGTGCCAGCAGCTTAGGGGCTAGCCCCTACGAGCAGTACTTC
TRBJ2-7 | TRBV20-1 | many | - | CSASIVHYEQYF | TGCAGTGCTAGTATTGTCCACTACGAGCAGTACTTC
TRBJ2-5 | TRBV7-2 | few | - | CASSLSSGEETQYF | TGTGCCAGCAGCTTATCTTCAGGGGAAGAGACCCAGTACTTC
TRBJ1-5 | TRBV20-1 | many | - | CSATLEISGRNQPQHF | TGCAGTGCAACGCTGGAAATCTCCGGCAGGAATCAGCCCCAGCATTTT
TRBJ2-7 | TRBV2 | - | - | CASSATPSSYEQYF | TGTGCCAGCAGTGCCACCCCGAGCTCCTACGAGCAGTACTTC
TRBJ2-2 | TRBV27 | - | TRBD1 | CASSRPGTANTGELFF | TGTGCCAGCAGTCGCCCCGGGACAGCGAACACCGGGGAGCTGTTTTTT
TRBJ2-5 | TRBV6-5 | many | TRBD1 | CASSYMIYGTGPVKTQYF | TGTGCCAGCAGTTACATGATATACGGGACAGGCCCAGTGAAGACCCAGTACTTC